Following are 4 T cell receptor beta chains from one sample sequenced in a study of T cell repertoires in ileal Crohn's disease. Libraries were prepared by immunoSEQ multiplex PCR; TCRdb keeps only in-frame clonotypes and omits some of them. The table has almost 15,000 clones, more than 60% seen once; the top ten hold around 4.1%. Time point given: neoterminal ileum biopsy at postoperative endoscopy, about 6 months after surgery. Specimen: ileal tissue. All receptors come from an adult with Crohn's disease.

This chain joins TRBV6-6 and TRBJ2-1; no clear D gene. Germline V gene sequence: CDR1 MNHNY, CDR2 SVGAGI (reference sequence). CDR3 length equals 13 residues. V shed 5 bases and J shed 5 bases, with 10 bases lying between them. For the CDR3, the DNA is TGTGCCAGCAGTGTTGACTTCAACAATGAGCAGTTCTTC. Encoded protein: CASSVDFNNEQFF.

As concerns this clone: An end of the junction differs from the germline gene, which may be a read error. This rearrangement joins TRBV5-4 to TRBJ2-1, with 12 nucleotides matching TRBD2. The CDR3 has 20 amino acids. CDR1 SGHNT and CDR2 YYREEE come from the germline V gene (reference sequence). CDR3 DNA sequence: TGTGCCAGCCGCTTCGGCCGTGGACTAGCGGGATTTAGCTCCTACAATGAGCAGTTCTTC. Translating gives CASRFGRGLAGFSSYNEQFF.

V and J are TRBV28 and TRBJ1-5; D ambiguous. CDR3 size: 15 residues. The germline V and J ends were trimmed by 2 bases and 5 bases, with 13 bases remaining between them. The germline gives CDR1 MDHEN, CDR2 SYDVKM. The CDR3 loop is CASSLPTPGDQPQHF. CDR3 in DNA: TGTGCCAGCAGTTTACCAACCCCGGGAGATCAGCCCCAGCATTTT.

The chain couples TRBV28 to TRBJ1-4, with a tentative D call TRBD1 (5 bases). Trimming left V 4 bases short and J 4 bases short, with 13 bases between. The CDR3 has 15 residues. Per germline, CDR1 MDHEN and CDR2 SYDVKM. CDR3 DNA: TGTGCCAGCAGTTCAAGGCAGGGCCTTAATGAAAAACTGTTTTTT. Encoded protein: CASSSRQGLNEKLFF.